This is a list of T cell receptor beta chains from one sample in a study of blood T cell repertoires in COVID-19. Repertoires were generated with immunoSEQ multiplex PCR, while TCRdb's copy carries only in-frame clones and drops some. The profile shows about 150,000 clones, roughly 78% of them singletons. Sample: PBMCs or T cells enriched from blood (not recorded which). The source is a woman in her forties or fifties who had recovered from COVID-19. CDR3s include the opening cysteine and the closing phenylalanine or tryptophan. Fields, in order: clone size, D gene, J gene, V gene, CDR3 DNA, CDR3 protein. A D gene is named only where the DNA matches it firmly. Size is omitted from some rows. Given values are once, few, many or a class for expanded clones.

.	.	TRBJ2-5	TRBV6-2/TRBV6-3	TGTGCCAGCAGCGTAGGGGGGGGATACCAAGAGACCCAGTACTTC	CASSVGGGYQETQYF
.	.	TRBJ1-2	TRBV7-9	TGTGCCAGCAGCTTAGTCCCAGGGGTGGAGGGCTACACCTTC	CASSLVPGVEGYTF
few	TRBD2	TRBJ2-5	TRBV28	TGTGCCAGCAGTTGGTTAGCGGGGCAAGAGACCCAGTACTTC	CASSWLAGQETQYF
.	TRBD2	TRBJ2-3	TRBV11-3	TGTGCCAGCAGCTCGGGACTAGCGGACACAGATACGCAGTATTTT	CASSSGLADTDTQYF
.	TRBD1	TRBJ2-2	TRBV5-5	TGTGCCAGCAGCGCGGTACCGGGACAGGGGGCGGTGTTAGGGGAGCTGTTTTTT	CASSAVPGQGAVLGELFF
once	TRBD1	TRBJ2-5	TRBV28	TGTGCCAGCAGGAGAGACAGGGGTGGACGGGAGACCCAGTACTTC	CASRRDRGGRETQYF
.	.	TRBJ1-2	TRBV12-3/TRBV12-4	TGTGCCAGCAGTACCTACAGGGATGGCTACACCTTC	CASSTYRDGYTF
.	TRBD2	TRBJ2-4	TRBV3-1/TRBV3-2	TGTGCCAGCAGCCAAGACCTCGCGCGGGGGGGCCATGAGGACTTGAACATTCAGTACTTC	CASSQDLARGGHEDLNIQYF
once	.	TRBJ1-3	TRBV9	TGTGCCAGCAGCGTAGCAGGCTCTGGAAACACCATATATTTT	CASSVAGSGNTIYF
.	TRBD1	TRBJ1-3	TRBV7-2	TGTGCCAGCAGCCATGGGACAGGCCACCCAAGCACCATATATTTT	CASSHGTGHPSTIYF